A single sample gave rise to the 28 T cell receptor beta chains below, sequenced in a study of T cells in Graves' hyperthyroidism and ophthalmopathy. Amplified TCR beta CDR3 regions came from RNA transcripts. The TCR CDR3 was amplified in a first-round RT-PCR using the HTBI primer set. TCRdb re-called the multiplex PCR reads with MiXCR, one entry per CDR3 protein. The sample records 750,000 to 900,000 distinct CDR3 sequences, 35% to 40% being singletons. Sequenced: blood. Every receptor here comes from a man in his late teens or twenties with Graves' hyperthyroidism.

This clonotype was detected a few times. The chain has TRBV29-1 and TRBJ2-2, with 7 bases aligning to TRBD2. CDR3 size: 12 residues. CDR1 and CDR2 (germline): SQVTM, ANQGSEA. J was trimmed by 7 bases and V by 8 bases; bases with no gene match: 7. This CDR3 is CSSKVAGGELFF. CDR3 DNA: TGCAGCTCGAAGGTAGCGGGCGGGGAGCTGTTTTTT.

The chain employs TRBV12-3 or TRBV12-4 and TRBJ2-2, with 11 bases fitting TRBD2. Losses at the gene ends were 6 bases for V and 7 bases for J; bases not matched to a gene: 7. This CDR3 has 15 amino acids. Here the CDR3 DNA reads TGTGCCAGCAGCCTTACTAGCGGGAGTCACGGGGAGCTGTTTTTT. This gives the protein CASSLTSGSHGELFF.

This rearrangement joins TRBV10-3 to TRBJ1-6, with no clear D. There are 14 residues in the CDR3. Germline CDR1 reads ENHRY; CDR2 reads SYGVKD. The V end lost 0 bases, the J end lost 7 bases, and 7 bases lay between the germline ends. The CDR3 spells CAISESSGNSPLHF. For the CDR3, the DNA is TGTGCCATCAGTGAGTCGAGTGGGAATTCACCCCTCCACTTT.

This clonotype was counted a few times. The chain carries TRBV9 and TRBJ2-7, with TRBD2 matching over 10 bases. Germline assignment: CDR1 SGDLS and CDR2 YYNGEE. V was clipped by 3 bases and J by 0 bases; unmatched bases: 3. There are 15 residues in the CDR3. The chain's CDR3 is CASSATSGASYEQYF. In DNA form, the CDR3 reads TGTGCCAGCAGCGCCACTAGCGGGGCCTCCTACGAGCAGTACTTC.

This chain links TRBV7-2 with TRBJ1-3; TRBD1 agrees at 7 bases. The CDR3 is made up of 17 amino acids. Germline CDR1 SGHTA, CDR2 FQGNSA. Trimming at V came to 0 bases and at J to 1 base, leaving 6 bases not matched to a gene. DNA of the CDR3: TGTGCCAGCAGCTTAGCAGCTGGACAGGCTTCTGGAAACACCATATATTTT. This translates into CASSLAAGQASGNTIYF.

J is TRBJ1-1 and V is TRBV11-3; D remains unclear. Germline V gene sequence: CDR1 SGHNT, CDR2 YENEEA. The CDR3 sequence is 13 residues long. V shed 0 bases and J shed 4 bases, with 6 bases lying between them. The CDR3 coding sequence is TGTGCCAGCAGCTTAGACAAGAGCACTGAAGCTTTCTTT. Its protein product is CASSLDKSTEAFF. Based on the CDR3 plus reference TRBV11-3 and TRBJ1-1, the full variable domain is EAGVVQSPRYKIIEKKQPVAFWCNPISGHNTLYWYLQNLGQGPELLIRYENEEAVDDSQLPKDRFSAERLKGVDSTLKIQPAELGDSAVYLCASSLDKSTEAFFGQGTRLTVV.

CDR3 region: CASSQDRQYSNQPQHF. For the CDR3, the DNA is TGCGCCAGCAGCCAAGATAGACAGTATAGCAATCAGCCCCAGCATTTT. The chain joins TRBV4-1 to TRBJ1-5, with D possibly matching TRBD1 (5 bases). The V end was cut by 0 bases, the J end by 0 bases, with 9 bases between. Germline V gene sequence: CDR1 MGHRA, CDR2 YSYEKL. CDR3 length: 16 amino acids.

This clonotype has ten or more counts. The chain has TRBV15 and TRBJ1-5, with 7 nucleotides matching TRBD1. The germline gives CDR1 LNHNV, CDR2 YYDKDF (reference sequence). The J segment lost 5 bases and the V segment lost 0 bases, leaving 13 bases of the junction unmatched. This CDR3 has 18 residues. CDR3 loop: CATSRDLGWTGTDQPQHF. The DNA for the CDR3 is TGTGCCACCAGCAGAGATTTAGGCTGGACAGGAACCGATCAGCCCCAGCATTTT.

Ten or more counts support this clonotype. The gene calls are TRBV10-3 and TRBJ1-1, with D possibly being TRBD1 (6 bases). This CDR3 has 13 residues. Trimming cost V 6 bases and J 3 bases, with 11 bases left between them. The germline V gene encodes CDR1 ENHRY and CDR2 SYGVKD. CDR3 residues: CAIRTGTDTEAFF. CDR3 coding DNA: TGTGCCATCAGAACAGGGACTGACACTGAAGCTTTCTTT.

Details on this clonotype: A read error may account for a junction end that differs from germline. The chain is built from TRBV5-4 and TRBJ1-6; D is unresolved. Germline loops: CDR1 SGHNT, CDR2 YYREEE (reference sequence). This CDR3 comprises 13 residues. DNA of the CDR3: TGTGCCAGCAGTTTGGCCTTGGGATCACCCCTCCACTTT. Amino acid sequence: CASSLALGSPLHF.

The chain couples TRBV15 to TRBJ2-5; 8 bases fit TRBD2. The length of the CDR3 is 14 residues. Germline CDR1 and CDR2: LNHNV and YYDKDF (reference sequence). Trimming at V came to 0 bases and at J to 7 bases, leaving 4 bases not matched to a gene. Here the CDR3 DNA reads TGTGCCACCAGCAGAGATCTGGCGGGAGGGACCCAGTACTTC. This translates into CATSRDLAGGTQYF.

This clonotype was seen only a few times. This chain links TRBV20-1 with TRBJ2-5, with 7 bases that match TRBD2. V lost 6 bases, J lost 1 base, and 11 bases stayed unmatched. The CDR3 is 15 amino acids. Germline CDR1 and CDR2: DFQATT and SNEGSKA (reference sequence). The CDR3 region is CSATPVGGVQETQYF. In DNA form, the CDR3 reads TGCAGTGCCACCCCGGTTGGGGGGGTCCAAGAGACCCAGTACTTC.

Only a few counts were recorded for this clonotype. This chain uses TRBV7-9 with TRBJ2-7; 11 bases line up with TRBD2. This CDR3 is built from 14 residues. Germline lookup yields CDR1 SEHNR and CDR2 FQNEAQ (reference sequence). V lost 6 bases, J lost 5 bases, and 6 bases stayed unmatched. The CDR3 DNA reads TGTGCCAGCAGTTCTAGCGGGAGGACCGACGAGCAGTACTTC. Encoded protein: CASSSSGRTDEQYF. The complete variable domain, with remaining parts taken from reference TRBV7-9 and TRBJ2-7, reads DTGVSQNPRHKITKRGQNVTFRCDPISEHNRLYWYRQTLGQGPEFLTYFQNEAQLEKSRLLSDRFSAERPKGSFSTLEIQRTEQGDSAMYLCASSSSGRTDEQYFGPGTRLTVT.

This clonotype was seen a handful of times. The CDR3 is CASTRRGSYEQYF. CDR3 DNA sequence: TGTGCCAGCACCCGAAGAGGTTCCTACGAGCAGTACTTC. The V gene is TRBV6-5, the J gene TRBJ2-7; the D is unclear. Per germline, CDR1 MNHEY and CDR2 SVGAGI. CDR3 size: 13 residues. Trimming stripped 7 bases from V and 1 base from J, with 11 bases between.

The V call is TRBV2, the J call TRBJ1-5; D is perhaps TRBD1 (6 bases). V lost 4 bases to trimming and J lost 5 bases, with 12 bases between them. The CDR3 is made up of 14 amino acids. From germline, CDR1 is SNHLY and CDR2 FYNNEI. The CDR3: CASSGLGAHQPQHF. CDR3 coding DNA: TGTGCCAGCAGTGGGCTGGGGGCCCATCAGCCCCAGCATTTT.

This clonotype was detected many times. The chain recombines TRBV24-1 with TRBJ1-5; the D is unclear. The CDR3 contains 13 residues. The V gene lost 9 bases and the J gene lost 2 bases, with 10 bases spanning the gap. Germline V CDR1 and CDR2: KGHDR, SFDVKD. The CDR3 DNA reads as TGTGCCACCTCGGAGGACGGCAATCAGCCCCAGCATTTT. Encoded protein: CATSEDGNQPQHF.

The rearrangement joins TRBV5-8 to TRBJ2-2, with D hard to call. Trimming removed 0 bases from V and 4 bases from J, with 7 bases in between. There are 14 residues in the CDR3. Germline-derived CDR1 and CDR2 are SGHTS and YDEGEE. Here the CDR3 reads CASSLEWLTGELFF. DNA for the CDR3: TGTGCCAGCAGCTTGGAGTGGCTCACCGGGGAGCTGTTTTTT.

The chain uses TRBV20-1 and TRBJ2-5; D gene uncertain. From germline, CDR1 is DFQATT and CDR2 SNEGSKA (reference sequence). V was pared by 5 bases and J by 5 bases, with 15 bases between. This CDR3 contains 13 residues. The CDR3 region is CSAFRQPDETQYF. In nucleotides, the CDR3 is TGCAGTGCTTTCCGTCAGCCGGACGAGACCCAGTACTTC.

This clonotype appeared many times. The rearrangement joins TRBV7-9 to TRBJ2-5, with D tentatively TRBD2 (6 bases). Germline loops: CDR1 SEHNR, CDR2 FQNEAQ (reference sequence). This CDR3 comprises 15 residues. The V end was cut by 3 bases, the J end by 0 bases, with 11 bases between. CDR3 nucleotides: TGTGCCAGCAGCTTCGCGGAGGGACACCAAGAGACCCAGTACTTC. Amino acids: CASSFAEGHQETQYF.

This clonotype was seen more than once but under ten times. The gene calls are TRBV19 and TRBJ1-3; 7 bases fit TRBD1. This CDR3 region has 14 residues. J was trimmed by 4 bases and V by 6 bases; bases with no gene match: 6. Germline V gene data show CDR1 as LNHDA and CDR2 as SQIVND (reference sequence). For the CDR3, the DNA is TGTGCCAGTAGCTGGACAGGTCCGGGAAACACCATATATTTT. It codes for CASSWTGPGNTIYF.

CDR3 sequence: CSVEYTGVYEQYF. CDR3 coding DNA: TGCAGCGTTGAATACACAGGGGTTTACGAGCAGTACTTC. This rearrangement joins TRBV29-1 to TRBJ2-7, with 7 nucleotides matching TRBD1. The CDR3 consists of 13 residues. The trim removed 2 bases at V and 4 bases at J, leaving 5 bases unmatched. From germline, CDR1 is SQVTM and CDR2 ANQGSEA.

This clonotype appeared many times. This chain joins TRBV7-9 and TRBJ2-7, with D maybe TRBD1 (5 bases). The CDR3 runs to 12 residues. CDR1 SEHNR and CDR2 FQNEAQ come from the germline V gene (reference sequence). V lost 4 bases and J 5 bases, leaving 9 bases between the germline ends. As DNA, the CDR3 is TGTGCCAGCAGCTCGGACATGAACGAGCAGTACTTC. This gives the protein CASSSDMNEQYF.

This clonotype was counted only a few times. The chain couples TRBV5-6 to TRBJ2-6; maybe TRBD1 (5 bases). This CDR3 contains 16 residues. Trimming removed 3 bases at V and 2 bases at J, with 12 bases between. Germline V gives CDR1 SGHDT, CDR2 YYEEEE. The CDR3 DNA sequence: TGTGCCAGCAGCTATCAGGGTCGGGCTGGGGCCAACGTCCTGACTTTC. Translated, it gives CASSYQGRAGANVLTF.

This clonotype was counted between two and nine times. The chain carries TRBV20-1 and TRBJ2-7; D unresolved. Between the trimmed V and J ends, which lost 3 bases and 3 bases, there was a span of 15 bases. Germline-derived CDR1 and CDR2 are DFQATT and SNEGSKA (reference sequence). The CDR3 is made up of 14 amino acids. CDR3 bases: TGCAGTGCTAGTTCCCGGACGGTGGGCTACGAGCAGTACTTC. It is translated as CSASSRTVGYEQYF.

A word on this clonotype: At one end, the junction sequence differs from germline, possibly due to a read error. The gene calls are TRBV7-8 and TRBJ2-5; D is perhaps TRBD1 (6 bases). CDR3 size: 16 residues. The V gene's germline CDR1 is SGHVS and CDR2 FQNEAQ. CDR3 in amino acids: CASSQDQGLLQETQYF. In DNA form, the CDR3 reads TGCGCCAGCAGCCAAGATCAGGGGCTATTACAGGAGACCCAGTACTTC.

This clonotype has a single count. In nucleotides, the CDR3 is TGTGCCAGCGCTCCGGGAGCGAACTACGAGCAGTACTTC. It codes for CASAPGANYEQYF. The chain joins TRBV6-1 to TRBJ2-7, with D perhaps matching TRBD2 (6 bases). CDR1 and CDR2 from the germline V gene are MNHNS and SASEGT. The CDR3 is made up of 13 amino acids. V lost 8 bases and J 3 bases, leaving 14 bases between the germline ends.

Comments on this clonotype: One junction end disagrees with the germline gene, perhaps due to a read error. This chain links TRBV7-2 with TRBJ2-7; TRBD2 matches at 8 bases. Germline CDR1 reads SGHTA; CDR2 reads FQGNSA. This CDR3 is built from 14 residues. The CDR3 DNA reads as TGTGCCAGCAGTGAAACGGGGGGGAGCTACGAGCAGTGCTTC. Protein: CASSETGGSYEQCF.

The V and J genes are TRBV28 and TRBJ1-1, with 9 nucleotides matching TRBD1. Germline lookup yields CDR1 MDHEN and CDR2 SYDVKM. CDR3 length: 12 amino acids. With 4 bases clipped from V and 7 bases from J, the junction kept 1 base outside the gene matches. CDR3 sequence (DNA): TGTGCCAGCAGTTCGACAGGGGGTGAAGCTTTCTTT. Amino acid sequence: CASSSTGGEAFF.